The T cell receptor (beta chain) described here comes from a study of CDR3 diversity in severe acne. In TCRdb, the PCR reads were re-called with MiXCR into one record per CDR3 protein. The sample includes about 85,000 distinct CDR3 sequences, around half seen only once; the top ten take 10%. The source material was blood. This TCR derives from a male donor in good health, serving as a control.

The CDR3 protein is CASSLVQDQKTQYF. Here the CDR3 DNA reads TGTGCCAGCAGCTTGGTCCAGGACCAGAAGACCCAGTACTTC. The rearrangement links TRBV5-4 to TRBJ2-5; D is unresolved. V lost 0 bases, J lost 6 bases, and 12 bases lay in between. This CDR3 has 14 residues. Germline values: CDR1 SGHNT, CDR2 YYREEE (reference sequence).